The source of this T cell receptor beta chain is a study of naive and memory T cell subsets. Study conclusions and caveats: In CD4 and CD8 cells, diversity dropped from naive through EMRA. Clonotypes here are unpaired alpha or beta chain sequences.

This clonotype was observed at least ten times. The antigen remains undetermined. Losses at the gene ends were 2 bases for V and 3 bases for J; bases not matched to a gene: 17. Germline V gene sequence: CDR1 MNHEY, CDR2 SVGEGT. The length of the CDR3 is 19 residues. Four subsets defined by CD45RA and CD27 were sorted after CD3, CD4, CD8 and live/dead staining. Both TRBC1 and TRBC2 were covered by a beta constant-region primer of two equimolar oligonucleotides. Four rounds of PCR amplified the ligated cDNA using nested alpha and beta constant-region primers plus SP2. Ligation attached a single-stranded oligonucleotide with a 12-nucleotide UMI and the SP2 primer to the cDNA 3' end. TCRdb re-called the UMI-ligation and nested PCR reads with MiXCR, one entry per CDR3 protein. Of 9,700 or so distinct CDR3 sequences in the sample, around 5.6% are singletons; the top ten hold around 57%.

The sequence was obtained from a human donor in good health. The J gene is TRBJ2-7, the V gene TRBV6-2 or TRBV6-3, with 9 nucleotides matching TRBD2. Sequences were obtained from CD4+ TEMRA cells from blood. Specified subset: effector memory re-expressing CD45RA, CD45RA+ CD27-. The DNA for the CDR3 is TGTGCCAGCAGTTACGCCACCAATATGAAGCGGGAGGACCTCTACGAGCAGTACTTC. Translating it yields CASSYATNMKREDLYEQYF.